The 5 T cell receptor beta chains in this list originate from one sample, sequenced in a study of cytomegalovirus exposure and HLA in healthy donors. Both 60 Vbeta primers and 13 Jbeta primers went into the PCR. Only in-frame clones appear in the TCRdb table, and some are missing; sequencing was by immunoSEQ multiplex PCR. The table includes roughly 150,000 clones, 75% to 85% detected once. Sample: PBMCs. Receptor source: a girl aged 2 to 9 in good health and CMV-seropositive.

The J gene is TRBJ1-2, the V gene TRBV30; possible D gene TRBD1, 5 bases. Germline V gene sequence: CDR1 GTSNPN, CDR2 SVGIG (reference sequence). V was trimmed by 2 bases and J by 6 bases, leaving 10 bases between them. This CDR3 comprises 12 residues. The CDR3 region has the DNA TGTGCCTGGAGTAGGGGCGGGGATGGCTACACCTTC. It specifies CAWSRGGDGYTF. The full variable domain, rest sourced from reference TRBV30 and TRBJ1-2, is SQTIHQWPATLVQPVGSPLSLECTVEGTSNPNLYWYRQAAGRGLQLLFYSVGIGQISSEVPQNLSASRPQDRQFILSSKKLLLSDSGFYLCAWSRGGDGYTFGSGTRLTVV.

This clone was recorded a few times. V is TRBV9 and J is TRBJ2-1; tentative D call: TRBD1 (5 bases). The CDR3 is 15 amino acids. Trimming shortened V by 0 bases and J by 4 bases, and 11 bases separated the two germline ends. Per germline, CDR1 SGDLS and CDR2 YYNGEE. This CDR3 reads CASSVGPGAYNEQFF. The CDR3, as DNA: TGTGCCAGCAGCGTAGGTCCTGGGGCGTACAATGAGCAGTTCTTC.

The chain combines TRBV7-9 with TRBJ1-1; no clear D gene. The CDR3 consists of 14 residues. V was shortened by 1 base and J by 0 bases, with 6 bases between the two germline ends. Per germline, CDR1 SEHNR and CDR2 FQNEAQ (reference sequence). Written as DNA, the CDR3 is TGTGCCAGCAGCTTAGTCTCGGTGAACACTGAAGCTTTCTTT. Protein product: CASSLVSVNTEAFF. The full variable domain, its missing parts supplied by reference TRBV7-9 and TRBJ1-1, is DTGVSQNPRHKITKRGQNVTFRCDPISEHNRLYWYRQTLGQGPEFLTYFQNEAQLEKSRLLSDRFSAERPKGSFSTLEIQRTEQGDSAMYLCASSLVSVNTEAFFGQGTRLTVV.

V and J are TRBV9 and TRBJ2-7; 7 positions match TRBD2. CDR1 and CDR2 (germline): SGDLS, YYNGEE. CDR3 length: 14 amino acids. V trimming: 4 bases; J trimming: 0 bases; junction bases outside the gene matches: 4. DNA for the CDR3: TGTGCCAGCAGCCCAGGACTAGTCTCCTACGAGCAGTACTTC. It codes for CASSPGLVSYEQYF.

In its sample, this clone was seen a few times. The CDR3 protein is CASRSKGQPYNYGYTF. DNA of the CDR3: TGTGCCAGCAGGTCTAAGGGACAGCCTTACAACTATGGCTACACCTTC. This chain links TRBV2 with TRBJ1-2; 7 positions agree with TRBD1. The CDR3 extends over 16 amino acids. Germline CDR1 is SNHLY and CDR2 is FYNNEI. Trimming at V came to 6 bases and at J to 2 bases, leaving 12 bases not matched to a gene.